In its sample, the clone carrying this TCR beta chain was seen once. Original handling: Cell counts per sample came from amplifying reference gene primers. Data came from immunoSEQ multiplex PCR; TCRdb stores just in-frame clones and leaves some out. That table supplies the V and J calls and clone size; D and trimming were determined from the DNA. Here the sample spans roughly 88,000 clones, 65% to 90% being singletons. The data derive from a study of blood T cell repertoires in COVID-19. The CDR3 consists of 15 residues. Per germline, CDR1 SGHTA and CDR2 FQGNSA. Trimming took 5 bases from V and 7 from J; bases not matched to a gene: 11.

Sequencing was performed on peripheral blood. The chain joins TRBV7-2 to TRBJ2-1; 7 nucleotides align to TRBD2. The origin of this receptor is a woman of 80 years or more with active or convalescent COVID-19. DNA of the CDR3: TGTGCCAGCAGCCTGGAGCCGGGGGGTTGGAATGAGCAGTTCTTC. Protein product: CASSLEPGGWNEQFF.